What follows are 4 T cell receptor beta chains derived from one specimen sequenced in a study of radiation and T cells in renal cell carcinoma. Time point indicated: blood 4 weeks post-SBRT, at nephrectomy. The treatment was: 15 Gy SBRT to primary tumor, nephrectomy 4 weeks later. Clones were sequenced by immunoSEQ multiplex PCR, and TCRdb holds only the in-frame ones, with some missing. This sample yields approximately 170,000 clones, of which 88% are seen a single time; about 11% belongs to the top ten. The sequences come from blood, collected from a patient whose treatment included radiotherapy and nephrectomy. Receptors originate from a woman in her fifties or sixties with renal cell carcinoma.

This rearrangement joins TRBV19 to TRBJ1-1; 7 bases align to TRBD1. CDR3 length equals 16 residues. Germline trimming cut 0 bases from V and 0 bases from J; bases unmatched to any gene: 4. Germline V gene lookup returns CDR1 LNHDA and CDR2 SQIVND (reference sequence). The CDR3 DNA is TGTGCCAGTAGTATAGATCCGGGACAGATGAACACTGAAGCTTTCTTT. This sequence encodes CASSIDPGQMNTEAFF.

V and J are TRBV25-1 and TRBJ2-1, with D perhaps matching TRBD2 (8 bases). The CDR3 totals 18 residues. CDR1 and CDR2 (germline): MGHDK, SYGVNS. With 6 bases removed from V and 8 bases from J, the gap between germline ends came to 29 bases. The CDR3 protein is CASSPGKIAGHRGYEQFF. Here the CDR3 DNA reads TGTGCCAGCAGCCCAGGGAAAATAGCGGGGCACAGGGGATATGAGCAGTTCTTC. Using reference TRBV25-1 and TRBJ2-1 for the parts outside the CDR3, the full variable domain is EADIYQTPRYLVIGTGKKITLECSQTMGHDKMYWYQQDPGMELHLIHYSYGVNSTEKGDLSSESTVSRIRTEHFPLTLESARPSHTSQYLCASSPGKIAGHRGYEQFFGPGTRLTVL.

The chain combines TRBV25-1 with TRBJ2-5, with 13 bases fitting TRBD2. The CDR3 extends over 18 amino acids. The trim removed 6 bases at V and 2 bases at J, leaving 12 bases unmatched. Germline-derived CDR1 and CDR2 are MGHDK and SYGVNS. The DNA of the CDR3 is TGTGCCAGCAGCCGGACTAGCGGGGGAATTGTGTGGCAAGAGACCCAGTACTTC. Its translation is CASSRTSGGIVWQETQYF.

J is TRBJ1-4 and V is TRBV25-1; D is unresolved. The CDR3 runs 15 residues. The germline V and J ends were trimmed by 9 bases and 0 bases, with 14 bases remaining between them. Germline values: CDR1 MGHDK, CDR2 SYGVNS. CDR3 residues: CASGLVGATNEKLFF. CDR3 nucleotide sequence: TGTGCCAGTGGGCTCGTGGGCGCAACTAATGAAAAACTGTTTTTT. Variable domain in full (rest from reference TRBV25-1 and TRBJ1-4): EADIYQTPRYLVIGTGKKITLECSQTMGHDKMYWYQQDPGMELHLIHYSYGVNSTEKGDLSSESTVSRIRTEHFPLTLESARPSHTSQYLCASGLVGATNEKLFFGSGTQLSVL.